This T cell receptor beta chain emerged from a study of cytomegalovirus exposure and HLA in healthy donors. This clone was detected a few times. Its antigen is still unknown. The trim removed 2 bases at V and 5 bases at J, leaving 5 bases unmatched. This CDR3 region has 15 residues. CDR1 and CDR2 (germline): MRHNA, SNTAGT. PCR involved 60 Vbeta and 13 Jbeta primers. Generated by immunoSEQ multiplex PCR, the TCRdb table keeps only in-frame clones and is missing some. This sample has approximately 190,000 clones, with around 81% found just once. Study-wide points: Association of under 20,000 TCR beta sequences with HLA alleles was found at 0.05 false discovery rate in a later analysis.

The chain couples TRBV6-4 to TRBJ2-3; 9 bases line up with TRBD2. Source material: PBMCs. This sequence originates from a woman aged 18-29 years in good health and CMV-seropositive. In DNA, the CDR3 is TGTGCCAGCAGTGACGAGCGGGGGGCCCGAGATACGCAGTATTTT. This gives the protein CASSDERGARDTQYF.